This T cell receptor (beta chain) was sequenced in a study of T cell responses to AZD1222 COVID-19 vaccine. This clone turned up a few times. Its antigen is not identified. Clones were sequenced by immunoSEQ multiplex PCR, and TCRdb holds only the in-frame ones, with some missing. Of 140,000 or so clones listed, roughly 89% are singletons. This CDR3 comprises 15 residues. Per the germline V gene, CDR1 is SGHTA and CDR2 is FQGNSA. The ends lost 4 bases at V and 9 bases at J; junction bases unmatched: 6. Study findings and constraints: Samples come after the peak T cell response, not at day 14. Most donors were white British, females outnumbered males, and clonal diversity was possibly underestimated. Of the AZD1222 recipients, only 5 to 7 were seropositive at baseline.

This chain connects TRBV7-2 to TRBJ1-6, with 10 bases that match TRBD1. The input for sequencing was peripheral blood, taken 28 days after the second dose of the MenACWY control vaccine. The clonotype originates from an adult who received the MenACWY meningococcal vaccine as a control. The CDR3 reads CASSSGQGIISPLHF. The CDR3 nucleotides are TGTGCCAGCAGCTCGGGACAGGGGATAATTTCACCCCTCCACTTT.